Presented here are 15 T cell receptor beta chains from one specimen sequenced in a study of blood T cell repertoires in COVID-19. The repertoire was sequenced with immunoSEQ multiplex PCR; TCRdb's copy has only in-frame clones and lacks some. The sample gives a few hundred thousand clones, about 87% of which show up once; 2.5% to 3.5% is in the top ten. Sequenced material: peripheral blood. The receptors derive from a human donor in a cohort sampled during active COVID-19.

V and J are TRBV4-2 and TRBJ1-3, with 7 bases that match TRBD1. With 4 bases clipped from V and 0 bases from J, the junction kept 6 bases outside the gene matches. The length of the CDR3 is 16 residues. Germline CDR1 reads LGHNA; CDR2 reads YNFKEQ. CDR3 loop: CASSPGTESSGNTIYF. The CDR3 DNA reads TGTGCCAGCAGCCCCGGGACAGAAAGCTCTGGAAACACCATATATTTT.

This clone was picked up one time. The chain has TRBV29-1 and TRBJ2-7; D remains ambiguous. Germline CDR1 reads SQVTM; CDR2 reads ANQGSEA. The CDR3 sequence is 13 residues long. Trimming removed 5 bases from V and 5 bases from J, with 16 bases in between. The CDR3 reads CSVMGLGYDEQYF. The CDR3 bases are TGCAGCGTTATGGGCCTCGGTTACGACGAGCAGTACTTC.

This clone was found once. This sequence joins TRBV7-8 and TRBJ2-7, with 7 bases identical to TRBD2. Germline V gives CDR1 SGHVS, CDR2 FQNEAQ. The CDR3 has 16 residues. J gave up 1 base and V 7 bases, and 13 bases lay outside the gene matches. The CDR3 sequence: CASTPTGASGSYEQYF. In nucleotides, the CDR3 is TGTGCCAGCACCCCCACCGGAGCTAGCGGTTCCTACGAGCAGTACTTC.

This chain uses TRBV7-3 with TRBJ1-1, with D unresolved. V was trimmed by 3 bases and J by 2 bases, leaving 7 bases between them. CDR3 length: 13 residues. Looked up from germline, CDR1 is SGHTA and CDR2 is FQGTGA. The CDR3 loop reads CASSLQDNTEAFF. CDR3 nucleotide sequence: TGTGCCAGCAGCTTGCAGGATAACACTGAAGCTTTCTTT.

The chain uses TRBV11-2 and TRBJ2-2; 9 bases line up with TRBD1. There are 15 residues in the CDR3. Trimming removed 3 bases from V and 4 bases from J; junction bases left unmatched: 3. CDR1 SGHAT and CDR2 FQNNGV come from the germline V gene. The DNA of the CDR3 is TGTGCCAGCAGCTTGGGGACAGGGTCCACCGGGGAGCTGTTTTTT. As protein: CASSLGTGSTGELFF.

The chain recombines TRBV2 with TRBJ2-5, with D perhaps TRBD2 (5 bases). The CDR3 runs to 13 residues. Trimming shortened V by 5 bases and J by 2 bases, and 9 bases separated the two germline ends. In germline, CDR1 is SNHLY, CDR2 FYNNEI. CDR3 sequence reads: CASSPLVQETQYF. The CDR3 nucleotides read TGTGCCAGCAGTCCACTAGTTCAAGAGACCCAGTACTTC.

Remarks on this clone: One end of the junction is discordant with germline, which a read error may explain. The rearrangement uses TRBV6-1 and TRBJ1-5; D is uncertain. The length of the CDR3 is 15 residues. Germline V gene data show CDR1 as MNHNS and CDR2 as SASEGT. CDR3 in DNA: TGTGCCAGCAGCGAAGCCAGGTATAGCAATCAGCCCCAGCATTTT. Its translation: CASSEARYSNQPQHF.

The chain joins TRBV12-3 or TRBV12-4 to TRBJ2-2; D not certain. This CDR3 has 13 amino acids. Trimming stripped 3 bases from V and 6 bases from J, with 8 bases between. The CDR3 spells CASSLTLAGELFF. The CDR3 DNA reads as TGTGCCAGCAGTTTGACTTTGGCCGGGGAGCTGTTTTTT.

The chain combines TRBV18 with TRBJ2-7, with TRBD1 matching 7 bases. CDR3 size: 14 residues. Unmatched junction bases numbered 9, after V lost 3 bases and J lost 7 bases. Germline V gene lookup returns CDR1 KGHSH and CDR2 LQKENI. CDR3 loop: CASSPGTATGEQYF. The CDR3 DNA follows: TGTGCCAGCTCACCGGGGACAGCGACTGGGGAGCAGTACTTC.

In its sample, this clone was seen once. J is TRBJ2-1 and V is TRBV29-1, with D possibly matching TRBD2 (6 bases). Germline lookup yields CDR1 SQVTM and CDR2 ANQGSEA. The CDR3 totals 11 residues. V was cut by 6 bases and J by 10 bases, with 13 bases left in between. The CDR3: CSVGRLAEQFF. The CDR3 DNA reads as TGCAGCGTAGGCCGGCTAGCGGAGCAGTTCTTC.

The chain employs TRBV5-1 and TRBJ2-1; D is unresolved. CDR1 is SGHRS and CDR2 is YFSETQ in the germline V gene. V dropped 4 bases and J dropped 8 bases, with 13 bases sitting between them. The CDR3 contains 13 residues. CDR3 in amino acids: CASSLLLGDEQFF. The CDR3 DNA sequence: TGCGCCAGCAGCCTCCTTTTGGGCGATGAGCAGTTCTTC.

The chain carries TRBV19 and TRBJ2-7; TRBD1 matches 10 bases. After removal of 5 bases from V and 3 bases from J, the junction contained 4 bases not matched to a gene. The germline V gene encodes CDR1 LNHDA and CDR2 SQIVND (reference sequence). The CDR3 has 14 amino acids. CDR3 amino acids: CASSGQGEDYEQYF. CDR3 nucleotide sequence: TGTGCCAGTAGTGGACAGGGGGAAGACTACGAGCAGTACTTC. Full variable domain (missing parts from reference TRBV19 and TRBJ2-7): DGGITQSPKYLFRKEGQNVTLSCEQNLNHDAMYWYRQDPGQGLRLIYYSQIVNDFQKGDIAEGYSVSREKKESFPLTVTSAQKNPTAFYLCASSGQGEDYEQYFGPGTRLTVT.

As to this clone: At the DNA level, this CDR3 is encoded by other sequences in the same sample as well. V usage is TRBV29-1 and J usage is TRBJ2-1; D is perhaps TRBD1 (6 bases). Between the trimmed V and J ends, which lost 4 bases and 0 bases, there was a span of 7 bases. Per germline, CDR1 SQVTM and CDR2 ANQGSEA. The CDR3 spans 13 residues. The CDR3 DNA sequence: TGCAGCGTTGGAGGGGGCTCCTACAATGAGCAGTTCTTC. This sequence encodes CSVGGGSYNEQFF.

The gene calls are TRBV1 and TRBJ2-7; the table calls TRBD1, which could not be checked here. TRBV1 is recorded as a pseudogene. The CDR3 has 15 amino acids. The CDR3 here is CTSSSGRQFSYEQYF. The CDR3 region has the DNA TGCACCAGCAGCTCCGGCAGACAGTTTTCCTACGAGCAGTACTTC.

J is TRBJ1-2 and V is TRBV29-1; TRBD1 might be the D (5 bases). V lost 7 bases to trimming and J lost 4 bases, with 22 bases between them. CDR1 SQVTM and CDR2 ANQGSEA come from the germline V gene. The length of the CDR3 is 15 residues. The CDR3 here is CSAQPRRGEGYGYTF. Written as DNA, the CDR3 is TGCAGCGCCCAGCCGCGACGGGGGGAAGGCTATGGCTACACCTTC.